The rows below give T cell receptor beta chains drawn from one sample of a study of beta chain features in type 1 diabetes. TCRdb keeps only in-frame clones here, not all; method: immunoSEQ multiplex PCR. Of 200,000 to 250,000 clones listed, roughly two thirds are singletons. Sequencing input: naive CD4+ T cells from blood. Receptor source: a man aged 25 to 45 in good health. Both conserved end residues are part of each CDR3. A D gene is named only where the DNA matches it firmly. Size tells how often a clone was seen (once, few, many) or the class of an expanded clone, and some rows leave it out.

NA	NA	TRBV14	TRBJ2-1	TGTGCCAGCAGCCAGGGCCTGAAGCGCGATGAGCAGTTCTTC	CASSQGLKRDEQFF
NA	NA	TRBV30	TRBJ1-2	TGTGCCTGGAGTGTCATCTACAGGCCCTTTTGGGGCTACACCTTC	CAWSVIYRPFWGYTF
NA	NA	TRBV5-4	TRBJ2-1	TGTGCCAGCAGTAGACAGGTCAATGAGCAGTTCTTC	CASSRQVNEQFF
few	NA	TRBV6-5	TRBJ1-1	TGTGCCAGCACCCGAGGCACTGAAGCTTTCTTT	CASTRGTEAFF
NA	TRBD2	TRBV9	TRBJ2-7	TGTGCCAGCAGCACCTTAGCGGGAGCGTCTTACGAGCAGTACTTC	CASSTLAGASYEQYF
NA	NA	TRBV25-1	TRBJ2-1	TGTGCCAGCAGTGCGGCGGGAAGCTCCTACAATGAGCAGTTCTTC	CASSAAGSSYNEQFF
NA	NA	TRBV29-1	TRBJ1-2	TGCAGCGTTGGGCGTGGGAACAGTGAAGATGGCTACACCTTC	CSVGRGNSEDGYTF
NA	NA	TRBV7-2	TRBJ2-6	TGTGCCAGCAGCAATGCGGGGCCAGGAGTTGGGGCCAACGTCCTGACTTTC	CASSNAGPGVGANVLTF
NA	TRBD2	TRBV30	TRBJ2-5	TGTGCCTGGAGTGAATTAGCGGGGGGTAACCAAGAGACCCAGTACTTC	CAWSELAGGNQETQYF
NA	TRBD1	TRBV29-1	TRBJ1-1	TGCAGCGTTGCGGGACAGGGGACCATGAACACTGAAGCTTTCTTT	CSVAGQGTMNTEAFF
NA	TRBD2	TRBV4-3	TRBJ2-1	TGCGCCAGCAGCCAAAGGGCGGGAGGGCAGCAGTTCTTC	CASSQRAGGQQFF
NA	TRBD1	TRBV30	TRBJ2-6	TGTGCCTGGGGGACAGACACTATCTCTGGGGCCAACGTCCTGACTTTC	CAWGTDTISGANVLTF
NA	NA	TRBV18	TRBJ2-1	TGTGCCAGCTCATGGGCAGGGTCGAATGAGCAGTTCTTC	CASSWAGSNEQFF
NA	NA	TRBV7-2	TRBJ2-7	TGTGCCAGCAGCTTAGTCCCGGACGGGTCCTACGAGCAGTACTTC	CASSLVPDGSYEQYF
few	NA	TRBV5-4	TRBJ2-3	TGTGCCAGCAGGGTGGGCGGGACCCGACCCACAGATACGCAGTATTTT	CASRVGGTRPTDTQYF
NA	NA	TRBV20-1	TRBJ2-7	TGCAGTGCTAATAGGGGCTACGAGCAGTACTTC	CSANRGYEQYF
NA	TRBD1	TRBV25-1	TRBJ2-1	TGTGCCAGCAGCCAAACAGGGGGTGGTTACAATGAGCAGTTCTTC	CASSQTGGGYNEQFF
NA	TRBD1	TRBV28	TRBJ2-5	TGTGCCAGCAGTCTACGGACAGGGGGATCGGAGACCCAGTACTTC	CASSLRTGGSETQYF
NA	NA	TRBV15	TRBJ2-2	TGTGCCACCAGCAGAGCGGGGCAAGGGGCGGCCGGGGAGCTGTTTTTT	CATSRAGQGAAGELFF
NA	NA	TRBV18	TRBJ2-3	TGTGCCAGCTCACCCGCCCAGGGTAATGAAGATACGCAGTATTTT	CASSPAQGNEDTQYF
NA	NA	TRBV28	TRBJ2-3	TGTGCCAGCAGTTCCCCCACCGGACAGAGCACAGATACGCAGTATTTT	CASSSPTGQSTDTQYF
NA	NA	TRBV28	TRBJ2-3	TGTGCCAGCAGCAAGACAGGGACTAGCACAGATACGCAGTATTTT	CASSKTGTSTDTQYF
NA	NA	TRBV18	TRBJ2-3	TGTGCCAGCTCACCCTCGGGGCCAGATACGCAGTATTTT	CASSPSGPDTQYF
NA	NA	TRBV30	TRBJ2-3	TGTGCCTGGAACTGGTACGCTGACACAGATACGCAGTATTTT	CAWNWYADTDTQYF
NA	NA	TRBV27	TRBJ2-7	TGTGCCAGCAGTTCTCGGCTCGAGGACGAGCAGTACTTC	CASSSRLEDEQYF